A single sample gave rise to the 15 T cell receptor beta chains below, sequenced in a study of T cell responses to AZD1222 COVID-19 vaccine. Measured with immunoSEQ multiplex PCR; TCRdb has only the in-frame clones, and not every one. This table has 200,000 to 300,000 clones, about 92% appearing once. This specimen was peripheral blood, taken on day 0 of AZD1222 vaccination. All receptors derive from an adult in good health.

The rearrangement uses TRBV7-9 and TRBJ2-3; D call uncertain. Trimming removed 1 base from V and 6 bases from J, with 11 bases in between. Germline V gene sequence: CDR1 SEHNR, CDR2 FQNEAQ (reference sequence). The CDR3 totals 14 residues. The DNA of the CDR3 is TGTGCCAGCAGCTTAGGGGTAGGAGCGGATACGCAGTATTTT. This gives the protein CASSLGVGADTQYF.

The V call is TRBV18, the J call TRBJ1-5; TRBD1 is a possible D gene (6 bases). Germline-derived CDR1 and CDR2 are KGHSH and LQKENI. CDR3 length: 13 residues. V lost 6 bases to trimming and J lost 6 bases, with 12 bases between them. CDR3 amino acids: CASSGARGQPQHF. CDR3 nucleotide sequence: TGTGCCAGCTCGGGGGCCCGGGGTCAGCCCCAGCATTTT.

The gene calls are TRBV6-6 and TRBJ2-5, with 10 bases lining up with TRBD2. V was pared by 0 bases and J by 4 bases, with 5 bases of the junction left unmatched. The CDR3 has 16 residues. The germline CDR1 and CDR2 sequences are MNHNY and SVGAGI (reference sequence). The DNA of the CDR3 is TGTGCCAGCAGTTACTCGAGTCTAGCGGGAGTAGAGACCCAGTACTTC. This encodes CASSYSSLAGVETQYF.

The chain carries TRBV7-9 and TRBJ1-4; 7 nucleotides align to TRBD1. Trimming took 4 bases from V and 3 from J; bases not matched to a gene: 2. This CDR3 has 14 residues. Germline-derived CDR1 and CDR2 are SEHNR and FQNEAQ (reference sequence). The CDR3 DNA follows: TGTGCCAGCAGCTCCACAGGGGCTAATGAAAAACTGTTTTTT. Protein: CASSSTGANEKLFF.

This clone was recorded only once. The chain joins TRBV5-4 to TRBJ2-1; TRBD2 matches 9 bases. This CDR3 has 18 amino acids. With 4 bases clipped from V and 1 base from J, the junction kept 12 bases outside the gene matches. Germline lookup yields CDR1 SGHNT and CDR2 YYREEE (reference sequence). The CDR3 DNA follows: TGTGCCAGCAGCCGGGGGCCAGCGGGAGGCGGGTCCTACAATGAGCAGTTCTTC. It codes for CASSRGPAGGGSYNEQFF.

This chain joins TRBV5-1 and TRBJ1-3; D not certain. The CDR3 totals 14 residues. The germline V and J ends were trimmed by 4 bases and 1 base, with 9 bases remaining between them. CDR1 and CDR2 (germline): SGHRS, YFSETQ. The CDR3 here is CASSQESSGNTIYF. The CDR3 region has the DNA TGCGCCAGCAGCCAAGAATCATCTGGAAACACCATATATTTT.

The CDR3 nucleotides are TGTGCCAGCAGCCATGGGACTAGCGGGGGGTTGGAGACCCAGTACTTC. This translates into CASSHGTSGGLETQYF. The chain carries TRBV7-9 and TRBJ2-5; the match to TRBD2 covers 15 bases. With 5 bases clipped from V and 5 bases from J, the junction kept 6 bases outside the gene matches. Germline-derived CDR1 and CDR2 are SEHNR and FQNEAQ (reference sequence). The CDR3 has 16 amino acids.

The sample holds one count of this clone. The chain is built from TRBV11-3 and TRBJ1-3, with D perhaps matching TRBD1 (6 bases). CDR3 length: 15 residues. Germline CDR1 is SGHNT and CDR2 is YENEEA. Trimming left V 5 bases short and J 4 bases short, with 15 bases between. The CDR3 DNA follows: TGTGCCAGCAGCGCACATACAGGGCCGGGAAACACCATATATTTT. The encoded protein is CASSAHTGPGNTIYF. Based on the CDR3 plus reference TRBV11-3 and TRBJ1-3, the full variable domain is EAGVVQSPRYKIIEKKQPVAFWCNPISGHNTLYWYLQNLGQGPELLIRYENEEAVDDSQLPKDRFSAERLKGVDSTLKIQPAELGDSAVYLCASSAHTGPGNTIYFGEGSWLTVV.

This chain connects TRBV12-3 or TRBV12-4 to TRBJ2-5, with D hard to call. The CDR3 has 13 amino acids. V was trimmed by 3 bases and J by 1 base, leaving 6 bases between them. CDR3 amino acids: CASSLRSQETQYF. As DNA, the CDR3 is TGTGCCAGCAGTTTGAGGTCCCAAGAGACCCAGTACTTC.

The J gene is TRBJ1-2, the V gene TRBV18; possible D gene TRBD1, 6 bases. Germline assignment: CDR1 KGHSH and CDR2 LQKENI. The ends were cut back, 1 base at V and 6 bases at J, with 15 bases in the middle. This CDR3 spans 15 amino acids. This CDR3 is CASSPQHREWDGYTF. The CDR3, as DNA: TGTGCCAGCTCACCACAACACAGGGAATGGGATGGCTACACCTTC.

The chain uses TRBV12-3 or TRBV12-4 and TRBJ1-2; D remains ambiguous. The CDR3 is made up of 12 amino acids. Trimming shortened V by 6 bases and J by 10 bases, and 15 bases separated the two germline ends. CDR3 residues: CASSPRGEAYTF. The CDR3 coding sequence is TGTGCCAGCAGCCCGCGTGGGGAGGCCTACACCTTC.

The chain joins TRBV2 to TRBJ1-2; no firm D call. Germline CDR1 is SNHLY and CDR2 is FYNNEI. The CDR3 extends over 13 amino acids. The V end was cut by 3 bases, the J end by 1 base, with 6 bases between. CDR3 amino acids: CASSDAHNYGYTF. In nucleotides, the CDR3 is TGTGCCAGCAGTGACGCCCATAACTATGGCTACACCTTC.

DNA of the CDR3: TGCGCCAGCTCTCCGGGACGGATTTACAATGAGCAGTTCTTC. This sequence encodes CASSPGRIYNEQFF. V usage is TRBV5-1 and J usage is TRBJ2-1, with D perhaps TRBD1 or TRBD2 (5 bases each). The CDR3 loop spans 14 amino acids. The germline CDR1 and CDR2 sequences are SGHRS and YFSETQ. With 7 bases removed from V and 4 bases from J, the gap between germline ends came to 15 bases.

The V and J genes are TRBV6-2 or TRBV6-3 and TRBJ2-7; 13 bases map to TRBD2. V lost 0 bases, J lost 1 base, and 9 bases stayed unmatched. Germline CDR1 reads MNHEY; CDR2 reads SVGEGT. The CDR3 length is 19 residues. The CDR3, as DNA: TGTGCCAGCAGTTACTCCCAACTAGCGGGAGGGCCCTTTTCCTACGAGCAGTACTTC. Its translation is CASSYSQLAGGPFSYEQYF.

The chain uses TRBV5-1 and TRBJ1-1; D unclear. The CDR3 length is 13 residues. The V gene's germline CDR1 is SGHRS and CDR2 YFSETQ. V was cut by 4 bases and J by 1 base, with 8 bases left in between. In DNA, the CDR3 is TGCGCCAGCAGCCCTGGTACGAACACTGAAGCTTTCTTT. Protein: CASSPGTNTEAFF.